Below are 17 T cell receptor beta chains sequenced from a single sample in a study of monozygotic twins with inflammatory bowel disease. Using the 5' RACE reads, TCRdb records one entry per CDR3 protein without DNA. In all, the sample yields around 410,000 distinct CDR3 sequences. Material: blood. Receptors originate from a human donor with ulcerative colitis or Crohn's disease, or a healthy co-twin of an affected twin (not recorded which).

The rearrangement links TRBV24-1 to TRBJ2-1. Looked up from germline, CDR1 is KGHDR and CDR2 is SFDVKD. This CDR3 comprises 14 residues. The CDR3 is CATSDPARGTEQFF.

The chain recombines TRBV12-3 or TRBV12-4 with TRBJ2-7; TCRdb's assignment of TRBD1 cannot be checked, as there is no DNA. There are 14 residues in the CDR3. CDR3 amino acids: CASSHQGDRYEQYF.

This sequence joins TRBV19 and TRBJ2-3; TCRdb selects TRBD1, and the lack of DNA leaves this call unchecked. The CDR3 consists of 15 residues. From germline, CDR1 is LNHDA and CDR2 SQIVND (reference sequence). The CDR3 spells CASSIGDRRTDTQYF.

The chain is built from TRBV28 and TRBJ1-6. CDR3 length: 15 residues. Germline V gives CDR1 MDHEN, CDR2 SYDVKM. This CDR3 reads CASSLQTAANSPLHF.

The CDR3 here is CASSPGQISLNQPQHF. This rearrangement joins TRBV18 to TRBJ1-5; as DNA is missing, the TRBD1 call by TCRdb cannot be tested. This CDR3 is 16 amino acids long. In germline, CDR1 is KGHSH, CDR2 LQKENI. Variable domain in full (rest from reference TRBV18 and TRBJ1-5): NAGVMQNPRHLVRRRGQEARLRCSPMKGHSHVYWYRQLPEEGLKFMVYLQKENIIDESGMPKERFSAEFPKEGPSILRIQQVVRGDSAAYFCASSPGQISLNQPQHFGDGTRLSIL.

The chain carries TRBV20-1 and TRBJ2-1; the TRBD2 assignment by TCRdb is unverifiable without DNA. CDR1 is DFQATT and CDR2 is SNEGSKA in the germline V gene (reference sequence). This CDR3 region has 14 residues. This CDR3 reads CSARAGGGPNPQFF.

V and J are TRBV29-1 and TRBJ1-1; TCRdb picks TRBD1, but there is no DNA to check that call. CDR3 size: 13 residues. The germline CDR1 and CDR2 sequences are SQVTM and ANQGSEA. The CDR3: CSVERDRGTEAFF.

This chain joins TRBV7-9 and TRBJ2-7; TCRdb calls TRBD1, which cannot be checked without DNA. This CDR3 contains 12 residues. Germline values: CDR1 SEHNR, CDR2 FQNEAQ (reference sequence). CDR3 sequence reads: CASSLMGAEQYF.

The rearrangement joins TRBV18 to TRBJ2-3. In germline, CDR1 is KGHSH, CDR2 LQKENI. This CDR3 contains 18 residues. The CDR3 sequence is CASSHLELRSTSTDTQYF.

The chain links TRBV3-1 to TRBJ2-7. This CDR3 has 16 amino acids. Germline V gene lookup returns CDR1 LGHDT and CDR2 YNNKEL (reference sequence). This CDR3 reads CASSQDPLGSGYEQYF.

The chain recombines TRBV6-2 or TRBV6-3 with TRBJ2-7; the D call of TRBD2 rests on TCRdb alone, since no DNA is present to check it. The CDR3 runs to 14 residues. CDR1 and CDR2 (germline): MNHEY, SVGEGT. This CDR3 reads CAARPGLAYYEQYF.

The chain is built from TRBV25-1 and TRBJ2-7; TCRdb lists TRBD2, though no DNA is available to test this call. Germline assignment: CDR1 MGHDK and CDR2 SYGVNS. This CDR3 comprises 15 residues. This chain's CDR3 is CASSGSSGKSYEQYF.

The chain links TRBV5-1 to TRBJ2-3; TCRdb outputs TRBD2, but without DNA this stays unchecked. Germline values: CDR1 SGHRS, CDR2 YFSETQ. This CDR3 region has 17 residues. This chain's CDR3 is CASSFGPLAGATDTQYF. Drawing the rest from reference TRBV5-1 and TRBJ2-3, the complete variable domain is KAGVTQTPRYLIKTRGQQVTLSCSPISGHRSVSWYQQTPGQGLQFLFEYFSETQRNKGNFPGRFSGRQFSNSRSEMNVSTLELGDSALYLCASSFGPLAGATDTQYFGPGTRLTVL.

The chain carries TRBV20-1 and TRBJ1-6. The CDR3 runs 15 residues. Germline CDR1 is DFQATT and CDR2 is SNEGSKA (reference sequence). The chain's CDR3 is CSARDPSSYNSPLHF.

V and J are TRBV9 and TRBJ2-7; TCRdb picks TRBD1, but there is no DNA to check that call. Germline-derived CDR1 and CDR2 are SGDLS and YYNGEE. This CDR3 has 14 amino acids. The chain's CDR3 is CASSVEQASYEQYF.

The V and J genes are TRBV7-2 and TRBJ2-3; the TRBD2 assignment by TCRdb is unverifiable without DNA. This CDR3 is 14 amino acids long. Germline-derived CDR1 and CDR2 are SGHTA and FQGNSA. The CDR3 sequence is CASSPAGLTDTQYF.

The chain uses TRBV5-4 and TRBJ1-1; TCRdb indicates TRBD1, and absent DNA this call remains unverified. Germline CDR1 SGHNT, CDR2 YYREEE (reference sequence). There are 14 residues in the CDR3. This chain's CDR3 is CAVGTGGAGTEAFF.